The 4 T cell receptor beta chains below come from one sample, sequenced in a study of tumor and adjacent non-tumor tissue in lung cancer. Three rounds of nested PCR, following a modified ARM-PCR protocol, produced the TCRbeta library. TCRdb recomputed calls from the multiplex PCR reads with MiXCR, one row per CDR3 protein. This sample has approximately 62,000 distinct CDR3 sequences, with around 61% found just once. No cell sorting was done before RNA was extracted from the tissue. More than 3 cm separated this lung sample from the edge of the tumor. The sequencing input was distant non-tumor lung tissue. These receptors originate from a man aged 65-85 years with non-small cell lung cancer.

The genes are TRBV4-2 and TRBJ2-7; no definite D call. The V end was cut by 0 bases, the J end by 3 bases, with 18 bases between. This CDR3 spans 17 amino acids. Germline lookup yields CDR1 LGHNA and CDR2 YNFKEQ. This CDR3 is CASSQDGCGLQSYEQYF. The DNA for the CDR3 is TGTGCCAGCAGCCAAGATGGGTGTGGGCTACAAAGCTACGAGCAGTACTTC.

CDR3 coding DNA: TGTGCCATCAGTGAATTAGGGGACAGTCAGCCCCAGCATTTT. Its protein product is CAISELGDSQPQHF. The chain recombines TRBV10-3 with TRBJ1-5; 7 bases line up with TRBD1. Trimming removed 3 bases from V and 6 bases from J; junction bases left unmatched: 5. CDR1 is ENHRY, CDR2 SYGVKD, per germline. The CDR3 loop spans 14 amino acids.

For this clonotype: A read error is possible here, since a much larger clone lies one base away. This chain links TRBV5-4 with TRBJ2-2; TRBD1 or TRBD2 may be the D gene (6 bases each). The germline V gene has CDR1 SGHNT and CDR2 YYREEE (reference sequence). This CDR3 has 15 residues. CDR3 nucleotides: TGTGGCAGCAGCTTAGGGGGGAAGAACACCGGGGAGCTGTTTTTT. This translates into CGSSLGGKNTGELFF.

A remark on this clonotype: An end of the junction does not agree with germline; a read error may underlie this. The rearrangement uses TRBV11-2 and TRBJ1-6; the D is unclear. The CDR3 is 14 amino acids. Germline V lookup: CDR1 SGHAT, CDR2 FQNNGV. CDR3 in DNA: TGTGCCAGCATCTTGGCACTTAATAATCCACCCCTCCACTTT. Its translation is CASILALNNPPLHF.